One and the same sample provided the 8 T cell receptor beta chains below, sequenced in a study of blood T cell repertoires in COVID-19. Measured with immunoSEQ multiplex PCR; TCRdb has only the in-frame clones, and not every one. This table has fewer than 350,000 clones, approximately 88% appearing once. Material: PBMCs or T cells enriched from blood (not recorded which). Receptor source: a man in his sixties who had recovered from COVID-19.

The J gene is TRBJ2-7, the V gene TRBV19; TRBD2 aligns across 7 bases. Unmatched junction bases numbered 12, after V lost 7 bases and J lost 6 bases. The V gene's germline CDR1 is LNHDA and CDR2 SQIVND (reference sequence). The CDR3 has 14 residues. CDR3 in DNA: TGTGCCAGTACCGAGGGACTACTTTTTTCCGAGCAGTACTTC. Translation: CASTEGLLFSEQYF.

CDR3 residues: CASSFLQGSGNTIYF. The CDR3 DNA reads TGCGCCAGCAGCTTCCTTCAGGGCTCTGGAAACACCATATATTTT. The genes are TRBV5-1 and TRBJ1-3; D is possibly TRBD1 (5 bases). The ends were cut back, 2 bases at V and 0 bases at J, with 9 bases in the middle. This CDR3 comprises 15 residues. In germline, CDR1 is SGHRS, CDR2 YFSETQ.

The V call is TRBV6-5, the J call TRBJ2-7, with 9 bases that match TRBD2. Per the germline V gene, CDR1 is MNHEY and CDR2 is SVGAGI. V shed 5 bases, J shed 9 bases, and the junction held 8 bases outside the gene matches. CDR3 size: 13 residues. This CDR3 reads CASSTAGGEGQYF. The DNA of the CDR3 is TGTGCCAGCAGTACAGCGGGAGGAGAGGGGCAGTACTTC.

V and J are TRBV4-2 and TRBJ1-4, with D unresolved. The germline CDR1 and CDR2 sequences are LGHNA and YNFKEQ. Trimming removed 1 base at V and 6 bases at J, with 18 bases between. The CDR3 is 17 amino acids. The CDR3 here is CASSQASRAAVDEKLFF. CDR3 bases: TGTGCCAGCAGCCAAGCGTCGAGGGCCGCCGTTGATGAAAAACTGTTTTTT.

This clone was recorded only once. The chain couples TRBV18 to TRBJ2-7; 11 bases align to TRBD2. CDR1 and CDR2 (germline): KGHSH, LQKENI. V was pared by 5 bases and J by 3 bases, with 9 bases of the junction left unmatched. The CDR3 runs 16 residues. The CDR3 is CASSELAGGSFYEQYF. Here the CDR3 DNA reads TGTGCCAGCTCAGAATTAGCGGGAGGGTCTTTCTACGAGCAGTACTTC.

The rearrangement uses TRBV29-1 and TRBJ1-3; D remains ambiguous. The CDR3 loop spans 13 amino acids. Germline CDR1 SQVTM, CDR2 ANQGSEA. The V end was cut by 1 base, the J end by 0 bases, with 4 bases between. The CDR3 sequence is CSVEVVSGNTIYF. CDR3 nucleotides: TGCAGCGTTGAAGTCGTCTCTGGAAACACCATATATTTT.

The chain couples TRBV2 to TRBJ2-5, with 15 bases fitting TRBD2. Germline V gene sequence: CDR1 SNHLY, CDR2 FYNNEI. After removal of 5 bases from V and 5 bases from J, the junction contained 3 bases not matched to a gene. CDR3 length: 15 amino acids. CDR3 region: CASSIGLAGGETQYF. CDR3 nucleotide sequence: TGTGCCAGCAGTATAGGACTAGCGGGAGGGGAGACCCAGTACTTC.

The chain employs TRBV10-1 and TRBJ2-1; 10 bases fit TRBD1. The CDR3 length is 16 residues. Germline V lookup: CDR1 WNHNN, CDR2 SYGVQD (reference sequence). V trimming: 0 bases; J trimming: 5 bases; junction bases outside the gene matches: 4. The CDR3 bases are TGCGCCAGCAGTGAGTCCGGGACAGGGGTCCACAATGAGCAGTTCTTC. Translated, it gives CASSESGTGVHNEQFF.